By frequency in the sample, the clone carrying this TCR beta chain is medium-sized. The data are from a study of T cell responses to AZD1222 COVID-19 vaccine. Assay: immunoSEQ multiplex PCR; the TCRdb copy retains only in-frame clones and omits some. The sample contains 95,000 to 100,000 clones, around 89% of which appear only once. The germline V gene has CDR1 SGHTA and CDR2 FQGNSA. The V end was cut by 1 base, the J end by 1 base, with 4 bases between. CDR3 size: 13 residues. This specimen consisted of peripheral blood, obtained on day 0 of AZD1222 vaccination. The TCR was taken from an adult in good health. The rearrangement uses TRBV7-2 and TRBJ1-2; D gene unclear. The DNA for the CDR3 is TGTGCCAGCAGCTTAGACAATAACTATGGCTACACCTTC. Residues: CASSLDNNYGYTF.